The entry below describes one TCR beta chain. This entry belongs to a study of blood T cell repertoires in COVID-19. Study context: Samples came from the United States, Italy and Spain, spanning acute and convalescent COVID-19. PBMCs, B-cell-depleted T cells, or T cells were the source of the cDNA or gDNA that made up the material.

Per the original data handling: Estimation of nucleated cell counts relied on the amplification of reference gene primers. Measured with immunoSEQ multiplex PCR; TCRdb has only the in-frame clones, and not every one. The D gene and trimming were derived from the DNA, and the V and J assignments and clone size from that table. Among roughly 280,000 clones listed, roughly 80% were seen once. Germline V gene lookup returns CDR1 SGHVS and CDR2 FQNEAQ. Trimming cost V 1 base and J 5 bases, with 15 bases left between them. CDR3 length equals 16 residues. This TCR was sampled from a man aged 55 to 70 who had recovered from COVID-19. The chain recombines TRBV7-8 with TRBJ2-4; D perhaps matches TRBD1 (5 bases). Sequenced: peripheral blood. CDR3 nucleotides: TGTGCCAGCAGCTTAGGTTCCGGCAGGGCCGAAAACATTCAGTACTTC. It translates to CASSLGSGRAENIQYF.